This T cell receptor beta chain was sequenced during a study of shared clonotypes between healthy human individuals. Study details: CD4 naive and CD4 memory each took three plates per donor, while CD8 naive took two and CD8 memory one. Study results and caveats: Rarefaction indicated that sorted-subset sequencing remained incomplete although depth was large.

The CDR3 covers 15 residues. Germline V gives CDR1 MGHDK, CDR2 SYGVNS. Deletions cut 4 bases from V and 4 bases from J, with 16 bases between. Selected positively for CCR7 and CD45RO-negative, naive CD8 cells excluded terminally differentiated effector memory CD45RA+ cells. Donors were healthy HIV-negative adults without recent acute infections or vaccinations. As to this clone: Its cognate antigen is unknown.

For every subset, genomic DNA was evenly distributed across several immunoSEQ plates. Assay: immunoSEQ multiplex PCR; the TCRdb copy retains only in-frame clones and omits some. In the table there are about 1,900,000 clones, around 96% of which are singletons. This TCR came from a man in his late teens or twenties in good health. The genes are TRBV25-1 and TRBJ1-2; TRBD1 is a possible D gene (5 bases). Source material: naive CD8+ T cells sorted from blood. CDR3 in DNA: TGTGCCAGCAGTGGCTGGGGGGGGGAACGCTATGGCTACACCTTC. Its translation is CASSGWGGERYGYTF.